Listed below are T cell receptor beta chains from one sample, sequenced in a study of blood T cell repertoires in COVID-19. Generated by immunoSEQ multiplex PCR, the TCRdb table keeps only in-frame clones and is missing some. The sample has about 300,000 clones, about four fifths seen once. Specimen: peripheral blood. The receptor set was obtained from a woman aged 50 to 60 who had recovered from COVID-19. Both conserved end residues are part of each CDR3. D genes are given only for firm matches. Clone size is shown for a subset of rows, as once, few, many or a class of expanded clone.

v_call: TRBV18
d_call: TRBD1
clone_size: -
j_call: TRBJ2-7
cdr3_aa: CASSQRRDRGLSPSYEQYF
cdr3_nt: TGTGCCAGCTCACAAAGGAGGGACAGGGGACTATCACCCTCCTACGAGCAGTACTTC

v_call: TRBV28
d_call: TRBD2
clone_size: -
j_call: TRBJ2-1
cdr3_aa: CASTFSGGFYNEQFF
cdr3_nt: TGTGCCAGCACCTTTAGCGGGGGTTTCTACAATGAGCAGTTCTTC

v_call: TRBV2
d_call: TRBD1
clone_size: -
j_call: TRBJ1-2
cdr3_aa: CASRGTGGNYGYTF
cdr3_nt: TGTGCCAGCAGGGGGACAGGGGGTAACTATGGCTACACCTTC

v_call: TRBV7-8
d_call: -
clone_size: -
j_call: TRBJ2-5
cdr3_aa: CASSLAILGSQETQYF
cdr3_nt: TGTGCCAGCAGCTTAGCGATCCTGGGGAGCCAAGAGACCCAGTACTTC

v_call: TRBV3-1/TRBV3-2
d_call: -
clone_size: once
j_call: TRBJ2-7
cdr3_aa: CASSRTRATYEQYF
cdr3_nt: TGTGCCAGCAGCCGAACTCGTGCTACCTACGAGCAGTACTTC

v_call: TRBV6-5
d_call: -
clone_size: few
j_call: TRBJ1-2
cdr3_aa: CASSPGSDYGYTF
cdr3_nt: TGTGCCAGCAGTCCCGGGAGTGACTATGGCTACACCTTC

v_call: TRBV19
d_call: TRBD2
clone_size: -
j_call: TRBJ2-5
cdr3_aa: CASSILGSGKGETQYF
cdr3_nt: TGTGCCAGTAGTATCCTTGGTAGCGGGAAGGGAGAGACCCAGTACTTC

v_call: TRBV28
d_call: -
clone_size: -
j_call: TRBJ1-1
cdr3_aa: CASSGGDTASNTEAFF
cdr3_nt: TGTGCCAGCTCCGGGGGGGACACAGCATCGAACACTGAAGCTTTCTTT

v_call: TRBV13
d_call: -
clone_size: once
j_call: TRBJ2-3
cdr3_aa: CASSSRLAGVDTQYF
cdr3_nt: TGTGCCAGCAGCTCTCGACTAGCAGGGGTGGATACGCAGTATTTT

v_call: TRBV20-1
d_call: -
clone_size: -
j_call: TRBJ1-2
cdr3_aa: CSARGAHGYTF
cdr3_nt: TGCAGTGCTAGGGGGGCCCATGGCTACACCTTC

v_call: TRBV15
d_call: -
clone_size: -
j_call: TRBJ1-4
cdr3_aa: CATSRVKDSFEKLFF
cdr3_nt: TGTGCCACCAGCAGAGTAAAAGACTCCTTTGAAAAACTGTTTTTT

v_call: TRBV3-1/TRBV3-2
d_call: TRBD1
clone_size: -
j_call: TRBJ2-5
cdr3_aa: CASSPGQGARETQYF
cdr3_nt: TGTGCCAGCAGCCCTGGACAGGGGGCGCGGGAGACCCAGTACTTC

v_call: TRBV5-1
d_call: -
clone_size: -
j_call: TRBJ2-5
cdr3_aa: CASGNTASLQETQYF
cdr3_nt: TGCGCCAGCGGAAACACAGCCTCCCTCCAAGAGACCCAGTACTTC

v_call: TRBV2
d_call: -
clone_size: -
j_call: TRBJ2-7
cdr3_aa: CASTRVRNYEQYF
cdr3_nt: TGTGCCAGCACCAGGGTTAGAAACTACGAGCAGTACTTC

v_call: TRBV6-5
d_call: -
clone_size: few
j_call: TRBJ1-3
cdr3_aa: CASSYSRTSGNTIYF
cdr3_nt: TGTGCCAGCAGTTATTCAAGGACTTCTGGAAACACCATATATTTT

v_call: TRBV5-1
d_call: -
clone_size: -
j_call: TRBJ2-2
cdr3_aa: CASSLSTRAPNTGELFF
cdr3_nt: TGCGCCAGCAGCTTGAGTACGAGGGCCCCGAACACCGGGGAGCTGTTTTTT

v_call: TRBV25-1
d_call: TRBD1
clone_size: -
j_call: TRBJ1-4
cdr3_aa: CASSVTGGFNEKLFF
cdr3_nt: TGTGCCAGCAGTGTAACAGGGGGCTTTAATGAAAAACTGTTTTTT

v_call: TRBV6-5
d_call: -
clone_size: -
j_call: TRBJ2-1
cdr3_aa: CASRQRGYNEQFF
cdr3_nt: TGTGCCAGCAGGCAACGGGGGTACAATGAGCAGTTCTTC

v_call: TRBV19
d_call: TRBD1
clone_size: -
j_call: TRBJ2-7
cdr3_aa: CATGDRSPYEQYF
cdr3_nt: TGTGCCACCGGGGACAGATCCCCCTACGAGCAGTACTTC

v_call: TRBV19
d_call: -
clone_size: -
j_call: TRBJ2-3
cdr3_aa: CASSIGQGPDTQYF
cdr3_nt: TGTGCCAGTAGTATAGGGCAGGGGCCAGATACGCAGTATTTT

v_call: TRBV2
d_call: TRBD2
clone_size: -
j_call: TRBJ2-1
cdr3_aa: CASSEVLERGANEQFF
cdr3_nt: TGTGCCAGCAGTGAAGTCTTGGAGCGGGGGGCCAATGAGCAGTTCTTC

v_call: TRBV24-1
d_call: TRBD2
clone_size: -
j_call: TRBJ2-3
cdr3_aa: CATSDFAGGTDTQYF
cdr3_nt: TGTGCCACCAGTGATTTTGCGGGGGGCACAGATACGCAGTATTTT

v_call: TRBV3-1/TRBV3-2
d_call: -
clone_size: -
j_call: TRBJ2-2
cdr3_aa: CASSPQEGAGELFF
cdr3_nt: TGTGCCAGCAGCCCACAGGAAGGTGCCGGGGAGCTGTTTTTT

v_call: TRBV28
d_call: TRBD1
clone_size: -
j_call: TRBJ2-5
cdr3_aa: CASSFGTAINRETQYF
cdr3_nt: TGTGCCAGCAGTTTCGGGACAGCTATTAACCGAGAGACCCAGTACTTC

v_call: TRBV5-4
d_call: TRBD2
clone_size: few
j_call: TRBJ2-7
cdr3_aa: CASSLGLAGDREQYF
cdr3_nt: TGTGCCAGCAGCTTGGGACTAGCGGGAGACCGGGAGCAGTACTTC

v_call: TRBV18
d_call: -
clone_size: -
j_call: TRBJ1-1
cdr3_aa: CASSQQGVGTEAFF
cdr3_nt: TGTGCCAGCTCACAACAGGGTGTCGGCACTGAAGCTTTCTTT

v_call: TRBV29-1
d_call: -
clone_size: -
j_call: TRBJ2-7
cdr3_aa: CSVGGDSFSYEQYF
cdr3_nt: TGCAGCGTTGGGGGCGACAGCTTCTCCTACGAGCAGTACTTC

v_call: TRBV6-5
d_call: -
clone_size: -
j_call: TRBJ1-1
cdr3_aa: CASSYSRQSMNTEAFF
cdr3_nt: TGTGCCAGCAGTTACTCGCGGCAGTCGATGAACACTGAAGCTTTCTTT

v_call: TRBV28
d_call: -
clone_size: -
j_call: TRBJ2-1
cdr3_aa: CASSLGGAYNEQFF
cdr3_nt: TGTGCCAGCAGTTTGGGCGGGGCCTACAATGAGCAGTTCTTC

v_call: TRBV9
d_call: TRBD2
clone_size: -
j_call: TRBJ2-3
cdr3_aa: CASSPSGGREGVADTQYF
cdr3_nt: TGTGCCAGCAGCCCTTCCGGGGGGCGGGAGGGCGTCGCAGATACGCAGTATTTT

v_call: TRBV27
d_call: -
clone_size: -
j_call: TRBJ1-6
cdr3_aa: CASSWGGRWGQPLHF
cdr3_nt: TGTGCCAGCAGTTGGGGGGGGAGGTGGGGGCAACCCCTCCACTTT